This T cell receptor (beta chain) was recovered during a study of T cell repertoires in cytomegalovirus infection (dated by TCRdb to the late 2010s). Study-wide context: The HLA type of each donor mattered for the analysis, because public TCR beta signatures pointed to carriage of CMV infection along with the matching HLA type.

What the authors observed across the whole study: In both this cohort and an independent cohort of 350 or so donors, the cumulative frequency of public TCR beta family members distinguished carriers of CMV infection plus the relevant HLA type. The ex vivo response was dominated by HLA-C-restricted CMV-specific TCR beta clonotypes, which also provided the single most frequent clonotype in two of eight donors.

Sequencing instrument: Illumina HiSeq 1500. TCRdb took the public reads, trimmed them with fastp at Q25, ran MiXCR for clone calling and kept in-frame beta chains. Every distinct CDR3 protein forms one entry, paired with its most common genes and DNA. The sample table contains roughly 230,000 distinct CDR3 sequences; only one count was recorded for roughly 20% of them. The ten largest clones capture 18% of the sample. This clonotype appeared many times. It has no known antigen specificity. No qualities accompany the bases; no much larger clone lies one base away. Specimen: CD8+ T cells from PBMCs. This sequence was found in a human donor in good health (CMV status not recorded). Some clones in this sample may be carry-over from other donors' samples.

Here is the DNA: TGTGCCAGCAGCGCCGGGACTCCCTTCTTTGCAGATACGCAGTATTTT. This codes for CASSAGTPFFADTQYF. This chain is built from TRBV7-6 and TRBJ2-3; perhaps TRBD2 is the D gene, with 6 bases matching. Deletion took 5 bases off V and 4 bases off J, with a span of 19 bases between the germline ends. The CDR3 has 16 amino acids, counting the end cysteine and phenylalanine. The retained sequence is limited to the CDR3, 48 bases, with the frame set at the first base. As encoded in the germline V gene, CDR1 is SGHVS while CDR2 is FNYEAQ.